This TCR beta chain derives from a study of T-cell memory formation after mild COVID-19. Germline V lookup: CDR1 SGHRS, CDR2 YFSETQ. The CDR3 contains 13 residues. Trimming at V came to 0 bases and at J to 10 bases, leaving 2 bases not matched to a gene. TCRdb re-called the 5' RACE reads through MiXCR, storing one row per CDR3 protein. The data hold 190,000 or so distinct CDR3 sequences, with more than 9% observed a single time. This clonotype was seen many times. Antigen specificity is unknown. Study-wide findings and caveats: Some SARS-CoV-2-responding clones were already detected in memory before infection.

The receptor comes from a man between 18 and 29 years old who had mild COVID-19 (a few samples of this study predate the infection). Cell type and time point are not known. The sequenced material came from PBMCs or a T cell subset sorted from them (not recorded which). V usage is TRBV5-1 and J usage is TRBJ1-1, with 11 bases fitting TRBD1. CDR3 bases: TGCGCCAGCAGCTTGGGGGACAGGGGGTCAGCTTTCTTT. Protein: CASSLGDRGSAFF.